In its sample, the clone carrying this T cell receptor beta chain was seen many times. The data were taken from a study of T-cell reconstitution after alpha-beta-depleted transplantation in children. The germline V gene encodes CDR1 DFQATT and CDR2 SNEGSKA (reference sequence). The CDR3 sequence is 17 residues long. Germline trimming cut 3 bases from V and 3 bases from J; bases unmatched to any gene: 13. The TCRbeta library incorporated unique molecular identifiers. One entry per CDR3 protein, called by TCRdb with MiXCR from the PCR reads. The sample lists about 200,000 distinct CDR3 sequences, approximately 14% occurring once.

This material consisted of PBMCs from the stem cell graft donor, taken from the stem cell graft. The chain combines TRBV20-1 with TRBJ2-3, with 9 bases identical to TRBD2. This clonotype was obtained from a human donor who donated a stem cell graft to a child with acute lymphoblastic leukemia. The CDR3 is CSARTPAVREGTDTQYF. The CDR3 coding sequence is TGCAGTGCTAGGACACCGGCGGTGCGGGAGGGGACAGATACGCAGTATTTT.